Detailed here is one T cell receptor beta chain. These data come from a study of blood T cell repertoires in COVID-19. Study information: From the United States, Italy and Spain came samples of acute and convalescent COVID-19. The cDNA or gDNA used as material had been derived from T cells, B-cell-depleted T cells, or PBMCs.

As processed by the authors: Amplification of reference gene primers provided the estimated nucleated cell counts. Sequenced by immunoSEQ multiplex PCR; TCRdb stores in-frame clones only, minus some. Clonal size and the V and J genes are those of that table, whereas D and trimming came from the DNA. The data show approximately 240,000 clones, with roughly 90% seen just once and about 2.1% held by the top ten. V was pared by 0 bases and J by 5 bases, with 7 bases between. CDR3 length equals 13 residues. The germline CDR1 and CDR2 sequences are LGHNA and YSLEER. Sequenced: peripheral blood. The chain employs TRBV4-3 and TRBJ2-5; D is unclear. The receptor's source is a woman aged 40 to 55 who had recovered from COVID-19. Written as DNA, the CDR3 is TGCGCCAGCAGCCAAGATGGGCCGGAGACCCAGTACTTC. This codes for CASSQDGPETQYF.